This T cell receptor beta chain was captured by sequencing in a study of blood T cell repertoires in COVID-19. As for the study in general: T cells, B-cell-depleted T cells, or PBMCs provided the cDNA or gDNA that served as material.

Authors' processing steps: Estimates of nucleated cell counts were drawn from the amplification of reference gene primers. Sequencing was performed with immunoSEQ multiplex PCR; in TCRdb, only in-frame clones are kept and a portion is missing. From that table come the V and J calls and clone size; the DNA was used to work out D and trimming. The repertoire includes around 270,000 clones, roughly 88% of them detected once, and approximately 4.2% sits in the top ten. Cohort placement rested on clinical history that participants reported themselves. Recovered status applied to Cohort 3 donors who had two consecutive negative PCRs. It also applied to those with clearance or with symptom resolution. The CDR3 length is 14 residues. Trimming shortened V by 6 bases and J by 6 bases, and 14 bases separated the two germline ends. Germline assignment: CDR1 MDHEN and CDR2 SYDVKM.

The V call is TRBV28, the J call TRBJ1-4; D unclear. Input material: PBMCs or T cells enriched from blood (not recorded which). The sequence derives from a woman aged 25 to 39 who had recovered from COVID-19. In DNA, the CDR3 is TGTGCCAGCAGCACACGGGATCGGGATGAAAAACTGTTTTTT. It yields the protein CASSTRDRDEKLFF.